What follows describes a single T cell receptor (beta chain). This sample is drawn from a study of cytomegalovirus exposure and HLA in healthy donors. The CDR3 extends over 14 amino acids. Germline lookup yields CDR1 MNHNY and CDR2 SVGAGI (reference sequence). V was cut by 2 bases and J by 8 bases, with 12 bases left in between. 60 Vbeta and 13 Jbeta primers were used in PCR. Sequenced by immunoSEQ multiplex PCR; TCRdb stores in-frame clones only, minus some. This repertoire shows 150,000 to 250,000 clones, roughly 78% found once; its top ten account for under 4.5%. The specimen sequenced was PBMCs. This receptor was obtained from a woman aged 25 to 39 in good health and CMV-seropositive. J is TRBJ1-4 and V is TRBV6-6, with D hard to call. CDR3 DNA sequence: TGTGCCAGCAGTTACCCGCGGGCACGGGAAAAACTGTTTTTT. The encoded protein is CASSYPRAREKLFF.